Given below is one T cell receptor beta chain in context. Its antigen remains undetermined. There are no base qualities to consult, and no much larger clone falls within one base. TCRbeta CDR3 regions were amplified from genomic DNA using the immunoSEQ Assay, a bias-controlled multiplex PCR. As for the authors' bioinformatics: Within the assay, amplification of reference gene primers was used to estimate how many nucleated cells each sample contained. To quantify the absolute abundance of each unique TCRbeta CDR3 rearrangement, sequence reads were collapsed and filtered. For each sample, productive Simpson clonality was calculated as the square root of Simpson's diversity index over productive rearrangements. The immuneACCESS repertoire file appears here via TCRdb, limited to in-frame rearrangements. These files lack a portion of the clones; in checked studies, under half of the deficit traces to unresolved V genes, and the cause of the others is not known. Clone size and the V and J calls come from that table; the DNA yielded D and trimming. For this sample the table gives roughly 240,000 clones, of which around 88% were detected only once. The ten largest make up approximately 2.3% of the sample.

The data originate from a study of blood T cell repertoires in COVID-19 (TCRdb year 2020). In the study overall: The collaborator samples originated in the United States, Italy and Spain and spanned the acute and convalescent phases of COVID-19. The material from the prospective study consisted of cDNA or gDNA derived from T cells, B-cell-depleted T cells, or PBMCs. Where HLA class I and class II types were available, the types were taken from metadata supplied by the sample provider, not from assay-based typing. The sample metadata nearly always contained a de-identified subject ID, COVID-19 status, age in years and sex. Samples were obtained from the ongoing ImmuneRACE study (first 160 participants) and from some 1,300 subjects provided by 6 global collaborators. The repertoires were made available in a free public database intended to serve as a resource for research on the immune response to SARS-CoV-2. Deeply sampled blood TCRbeta repertoires from subjects exposed to, actively infected with, or recovered from COVID-19 were included in the dataset. What the study reported, not specific to this receptor: The amount of clinical and demographic metadata varied by source and participant and was provided uncurated.

Participants in the prospective study were enrolled through a virtual design, were aged 18 to 89 years, and lived in roughly 25 United States geographic areas. Cohort assignment in the prospective study relied on participant-reported clinical history from a screening survey and a study questionnaire. Each participant in the prospective study had whole blood, serum and a nasopharyngeal or oropharyngeal swab collected by mobile phlebotomists. Participants in the prospective study had the option to provide additional blood draws and questionnaires over a roughly 2-month period. Prospective study blood samples were shipped either frozen or at room temperature before DNA extraction. The germline V gene encodes CDR1 WSHSY and CDR2 SAAADI. The CDR3 holds 12 amino acids from the cysteine to the phenylalanine. Only CDR3 DNA remains: 36 bases, in frame from the first base. V loses 6 bases at its end and J loses 10 bases; junction bases beyond the gene matches: 8.

The chain couples TRBV10-2 to TRBJ1-2, and 7 junction bases match TRBD1. Input material: PBMCs or T cells enriched from blood (not recorded which). This receptor was obtained from a woman aged 40 to 50 with acute COVID-19. CDR3 loop: CASRRQGRNYTF. The DNA sequence reads TGCGCCAGCAGAAGACAGGGAAGGAACTACACCTTC.